The 10 T cell receptor beta chains below come from one sample, sequenced in a study of Ad26.COV2.S vaccination and SARS-CoV-2 variants. Assay used: immunoSEQ multiplex PCR; TCRdb lists only in-frame clones, some missing. This sample yields approximately 460,000 clones, of which about nine tenths are seen a single time; approximately 1.7% belongs to the top ten. The sample's treatment: about 20 received Ad26.COV2.S at low or high dose, single or two shots; five or six received placebo; per-sample allocation not given. After the first vaccine or placebo injection, samples were drawn on day 63. Sequencing was performed on peripheral blood, taken in a trial of Ad26.COV2.S vaccine versus placebo. The source of these receptors is a person aged 18-60 years who received the Ad26.COV2.S COVID-19 vaccine or a placebo.

The V and J genes are TRBV29-1 and TRBJ2-7; 9 bases match TRBD2. CDR3 length: 13 amino acids. After removal of 6 bases from V and 5 bases from J, the junction contained 8 bases not matched to a gene. Germline CDR1 and CDR2: SQVTM and ANQGSEA. CDR3 bases: TGCAGCGTGGCGGGAGGGCCGGGCCACGAGCAGTACTTC. It specifies CSVAGGPGHEQYF.

The chain joins TRBV5-1 to TRBJ2-5; no firm D call. The V end lost 8 bases, the J end lost 0 bases, and 11 bases lay between the germline ends. The V gene's germline CDR1 is SGHRS and CDR2 YFSETQ. The CDR3 is 13 residues long. The CDR3 nucleotides are TGCGCCAGTGCCCCGGCCAACCAAGAGACCCAGTACTTC. Encoded protein: CASAPANQETQYF.

The chain uses TRBV12-3 or TRBV12-4 and TRBJ1-5; a possible D gene is TRBD1 (5 bases). V lost 5 bases, J lost 4 bases, and 9 bases lay in between. The CDR3 has 13 amino acids. The CDR3 spells CASSPDRNQPQHF. The CDR3 DNA reads TGTGCCAGCAGTCCAGACAGAAATCAGCCCCAGCATTTT.

The chain has TRBV18 and TRBJ2-5, with D possibly TRBD2 on 5 matching bases. V lost 5 bases and J 4 bases, leaving 8 bases between the germline ends. Germline V CDR1 and CDR2: KGHSH, LQKENI. CDR3 length equals 12 residues. The CDR3 spells CASSAGRETQYF. In DNA form, the CDR3 reads TGTGCCAGCTCAGCGGGTAGAGAGACCCAGTACTTC.

This clone was recorded only once. Other DNA sequences in this specimen translate into the identical CDR3. V gene TRBV6-5 combines with J gene TRBJ1-1, with TRBD1 as a possible D gene (6 bases). The CDR3 runs to 14 residues. Germline V CDR1 and CDR2: MNHEY, SVGAGI. The V and J ends lost 3 bases and 2 bases respectively, with 10 bases between them. CDR3 residues: CASSYQGLNTEAFF. The DNA for the CDR3 is TGTGCCAGCAGTTATCAGGGGCTCAACACTGAAGCTTTCTTT.

The J gene is TRBJ1-5, the V gene TRBV2; perhaps TRBD1 as D (6 bases). CDR3 length equals 14 residues. V gave up 4 bases and J gave up 7 bases, with 14 bases separating them. In germline, CDR1 is SNHLY, CDR2 FYNNEI. CDR3 protein: CASSGTGPGQPQHF. The CDR3 DNA sequence: TGTGCCAGCAGTGGCACAGGGCCGGGGCAGCCCCAGCATTTT.

The V gene is TRBV18, the J gene TRBJ1-1; the D is unclear. From germline, CDR1 is KGHSH and CDR2 LQKENI. The CDR3 spans 16 residues. Trimming cost V 2 bases and J 5 bases, with 18 bases left between them. The CDR3 DNA is TGTGCCAGCTCACCAGGGTTGCCCGGGCTTGGGACTGAAGCTTTCTTT. Its translation: CASSPGLPGLGTEAFF. Full variable domain (outside the CDR3, taken from reference TRBV18 and TRBJ1-1): NAGVMQNPRHLVRRRGQEARLRCSPMKGHSHVYWYRQLPEEGLKFMVYLQKENIIDESGMPKERFSAEFPKEGPSILRIQQVVRGDSAAYFCASSPGLPGLGTEAFFGQGTRLTVV.

The chain combines TRBV5-4 with TRBJ1-2; no clear D. This CDR3 comprises 18 residues. Germline V CDR1 and CDR2: SGHNT, YYREEE (reference sequence). V gave up 0 bases and J gave up 0 bases, with 18 bases separating them. The CDR3 loop reads CASSLDLVGFRANYGYTF. Here the CDR3 DNA reads TGTGCCAGCAGCTTGGACCTCGTGGGTTTCAGAGCTAACTATGGCTACACCTTC. Together with reference TRBV5-4 and TRBJ1-2, the CDR3 gives the full variable domain: ETGVTQSPTHLIKTRGQQVTLRCSSQSGHNTVSWYQQALGQGPQFIFQYYREEENGRGNFPPRFSGLQFPNYSSELNVNALELDDSALYLCASSLDLVGFRANYGYTFGSGTRLTVV.

A single count supports this clone. The V and J genes are TRBV28 and TRBJ1-5; tentatively, D is TRBD1 (5 bases). This CDR3 has 18 amino acids. V lost 2 bases, J lost 4 bases, and 21 bases lay in between. Germline lookup yields CDR1 MDHEN and CDR2 SYDVKM. CDR3 residues: CASSLTRIRDGRNQPQHF. Here the CDR3 DNA reads TGTGCCAGCAGTTTAACAAGAATCCGGGACGGCAGAAATCAGCCCCAGCATTTT.

This chain uses TRBV5-1 with TRBJ1-2; D is ambiguous. Germline CDR1 reads SGHRS; CDR2 reads YFSETQ. Trimming removed 0 bases at V and 8 bases at J, with 8 bases between. CDR3 size: 12 residues. CDR3 protein: CASSLGAGGYTF. As DNA, the CDR3 is TGCGCCAGCAGCTTGGGGGCGGGCGGCTACACCTTC.